The subject of this entry is one T cell receptor (beta chain). Its target is unknown. This sample is part of a study of response to subunit inactivated influenza vaccine. Whole-study findings and limits: With each seasonal influenza vaccination, the authors suggested, few new T cells are recruited.

Germline CDR1 and CDR2: DFQATT and SNEGSKA (reference sequence). The CDR3 is 12 residues long. Trimming removed 7 bases at V and 1 base at J, with 8 bases between. TCRdb re-analysed the RT-PCR reads in MiXCR, keeping a single row per CDR3 protein. The sample includes under 800,000 distinct CDR3 sequences, approximately 15% seen only once; the top ten take around 6.5%. The clonotype was recovered from a man in his fifties or sixties who received an inactivated influenza vaccine. The V and J genes are TRBV20-1 and TRBJ2-1; D is unclear. The sample here was PBMCs from blood, taken approximately 15 days before vaccination. CDR3 in amino acids: CSVEWSYNEQFF. The CDR3, as DNA: TGCAGTGTTGAGTGGTCCTACAATGAGCAGTTCTTC.